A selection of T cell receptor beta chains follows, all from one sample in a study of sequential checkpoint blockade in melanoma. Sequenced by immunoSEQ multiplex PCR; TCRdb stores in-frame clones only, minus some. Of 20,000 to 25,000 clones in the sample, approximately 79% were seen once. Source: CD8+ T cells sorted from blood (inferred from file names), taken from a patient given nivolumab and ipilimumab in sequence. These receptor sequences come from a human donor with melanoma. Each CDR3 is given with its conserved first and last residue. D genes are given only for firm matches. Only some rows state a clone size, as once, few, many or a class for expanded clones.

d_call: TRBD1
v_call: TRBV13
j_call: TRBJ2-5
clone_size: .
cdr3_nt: TGTGCCAGCAGCTTAGCTTCAGGACAGGGCTGGGAGACCCAGTACTTC
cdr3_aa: CASSLASGQGWETQYF

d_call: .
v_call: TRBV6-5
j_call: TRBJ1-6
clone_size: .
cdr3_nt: TGTGCCAGCAGCCCCCTGGGGGGGGAAAGTTCACCCCTCCACTTT
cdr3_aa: CASSPLGGESSPLHF

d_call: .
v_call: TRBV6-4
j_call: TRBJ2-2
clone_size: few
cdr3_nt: TGTGCCAGCAAGCGGGCGGCCGGGGAGACCGGGGAGCTGTTTTTT
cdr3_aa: CASKRAAGETGELFF

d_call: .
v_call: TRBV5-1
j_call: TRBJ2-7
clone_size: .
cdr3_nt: TGCGCCAGCAAACAAGGGTCGGGGGACTACGAGCAGTACTTC
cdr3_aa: CASKQGSGDYEQYF

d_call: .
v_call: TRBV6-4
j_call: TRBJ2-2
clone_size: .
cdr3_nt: TGTGCCAGCAGTGTCGGAGGGTTCGACACCGGGGAGCTGTTTTTT
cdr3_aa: CASSVGGFDTGELFF

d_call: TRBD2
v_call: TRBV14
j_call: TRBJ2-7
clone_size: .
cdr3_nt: TGTGCCAGCAGCCGACTAGCGGGAGTCGAGCAGTACTTC
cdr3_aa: CASSRLAGVEQYF

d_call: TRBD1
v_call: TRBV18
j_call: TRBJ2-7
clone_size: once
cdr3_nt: TGTGCCAGCACATCGGGACAGGGGATATTCTACGAGCAGTACTTC
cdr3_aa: CASTSGQGIFYEQYF

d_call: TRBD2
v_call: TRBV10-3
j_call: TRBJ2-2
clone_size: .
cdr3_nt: TGTGCCATCCCGGGGGGAGTATCCGGGGAGCTGTTTTTT
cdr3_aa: CAIPGGVSGELFF

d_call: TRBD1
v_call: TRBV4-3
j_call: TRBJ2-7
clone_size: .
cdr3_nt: TGCGCCAGCAGCCAAGGGCTACGGACAGGGGGGGACTCCTACGAGCAGTACTTC
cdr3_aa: CASSQGLRTGGDSYEQYF

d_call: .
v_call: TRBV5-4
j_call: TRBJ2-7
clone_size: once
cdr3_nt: TGTGCCAGCAGCTCCATCCCGGGCAGGGGCAGACGGGCCGAGCAGTACTTC
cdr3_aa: CASSSIPGRGRRAEQYF

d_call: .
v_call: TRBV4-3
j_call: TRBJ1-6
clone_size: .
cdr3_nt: TGCGCCAGCAGCCAAGATCGACAGAGCAATTCACCCCTCCACTTT
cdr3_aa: CASSQDRQSNSPLHF

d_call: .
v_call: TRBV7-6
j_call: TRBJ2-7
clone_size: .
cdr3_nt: TGTGCCAGCAGCATGAGCCACCCCTACGAGCAGTACTTC
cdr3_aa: CASSMSHPYEQYF

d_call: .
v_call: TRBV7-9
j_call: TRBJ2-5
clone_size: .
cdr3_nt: TGTGCCAGTGAGTTGCCGGGACTTAGACAAGAGACCCAGTACTTC
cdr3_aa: CASELPGLRQETQYF

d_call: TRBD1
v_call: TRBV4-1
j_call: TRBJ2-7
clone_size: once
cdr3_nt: TGCGCCAGCAGCCGGGGACAGGGGGGCGAGCAGTACTTC
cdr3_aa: CASSRGQGGEQYF

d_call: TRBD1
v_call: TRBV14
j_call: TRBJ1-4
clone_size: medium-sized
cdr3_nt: TGTGCCAGCAGCTTCAGGACAGGGTGGAATGAAAAACTGTTTTTT
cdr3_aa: CASSFRTGWNEKLFF

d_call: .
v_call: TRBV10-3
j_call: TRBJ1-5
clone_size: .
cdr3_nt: TGTGCCATCAGTGCGGACAGTGTTTCAAATCAGCCCCAGCATTTT
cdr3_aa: CAISADSVSNQPQHF

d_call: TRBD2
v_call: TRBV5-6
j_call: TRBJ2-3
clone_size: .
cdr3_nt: TGTGCCAGCAGCTTGGCGGGGGAGGGGTCAACCGATACGCAGTATTTT
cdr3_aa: CASSLAGEGSTDTQYF

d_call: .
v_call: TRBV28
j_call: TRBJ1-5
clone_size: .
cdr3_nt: TGTGCCAGCAGGGGGGGGTGGGGGAGCAATCAGCCCCAGCATTTT
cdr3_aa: CASRGGWGSNQPQHF

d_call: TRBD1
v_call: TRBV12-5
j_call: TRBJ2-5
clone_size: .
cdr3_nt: TGTGCTAGTGGTACAGGGGGCTGGGAGACCCAGTACTTC
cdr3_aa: CASGTGGWETQYF

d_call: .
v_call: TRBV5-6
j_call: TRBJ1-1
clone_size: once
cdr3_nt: TGTGCCAGCAGCTCCATGGGGCAGATGAACACTGAAGCTTTCTTT
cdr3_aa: CASSSMGQMNTEAFF

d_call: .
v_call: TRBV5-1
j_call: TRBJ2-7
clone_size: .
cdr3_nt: TGCGCCAGCAGGGGTCCGGACAGCTCCTACGAGCAGTACTTC
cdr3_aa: CASRGPDSSYEQYF

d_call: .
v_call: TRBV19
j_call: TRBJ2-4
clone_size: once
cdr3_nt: TGTGCCAGTAGTATAGACAGGGTGGGCAAAAACATTCAGTACTTC
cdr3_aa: CASSIDRVGKNIQYF

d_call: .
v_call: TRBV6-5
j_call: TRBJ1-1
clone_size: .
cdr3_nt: TGTGCCAGCAGTTACGCTGTTCGGGCAGGGCGAGGAGCTTTCTTT
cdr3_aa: CASSYAVRAGRGAFF

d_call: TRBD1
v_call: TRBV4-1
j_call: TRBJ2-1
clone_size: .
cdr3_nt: TGCGCCAGCAGCCAAGGTAGGACAGGGGGCACAAGCTCCTACAATGAGCAGTTCTTC
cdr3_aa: CASSQGRTGGTSSYNEQFF

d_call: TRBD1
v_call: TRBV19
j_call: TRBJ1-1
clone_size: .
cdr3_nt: TGTGCCAGTACCCCAAAAAAGGGGACAGTTATCAACACTGAAGCTTTCTTT
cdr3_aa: CASTPKKGTVINTEAFF

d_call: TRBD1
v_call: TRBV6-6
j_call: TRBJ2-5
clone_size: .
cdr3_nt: TGTGCCAGCAGTTACCACTCCGGACAGGTTCAAGAGACCCAGTACTTC
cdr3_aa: CASSYHSGQVQETQYF

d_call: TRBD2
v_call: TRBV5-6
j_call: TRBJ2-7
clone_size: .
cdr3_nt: TGTGCCAGCAGCTTGACTAGCGGACCAATTTACGAGCAGTACTTC
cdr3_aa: CASSLTSGPIYEQYF

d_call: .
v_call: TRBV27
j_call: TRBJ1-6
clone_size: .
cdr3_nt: TGTGCCAGCAGTTTCAGGGGACCTAGATCACCCCTCCACTTT
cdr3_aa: CASSFRGPRSPLHF

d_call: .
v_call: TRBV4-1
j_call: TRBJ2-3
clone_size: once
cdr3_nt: TGCGCCAGCAGCCGACCACAGGCAGATACGCAGTATTTT
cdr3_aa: CASSRPQADTQYF

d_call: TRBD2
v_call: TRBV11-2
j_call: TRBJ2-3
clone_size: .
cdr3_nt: TGTGCCAGCAGCTTAGATCGGGGCGGGGGGGGATTGGATACGCAGTATTTT
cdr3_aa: CASSLDRGGGGLDTQYF

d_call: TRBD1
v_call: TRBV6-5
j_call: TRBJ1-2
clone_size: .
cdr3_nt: TGTGCCACACAGGGGGATGGCTACACCTTC
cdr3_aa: CATQGDGYTF

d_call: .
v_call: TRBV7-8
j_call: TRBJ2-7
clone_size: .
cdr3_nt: TGTGCCAGCAGCTTAACCCGCGCGGTCCCCTACGAGCAGTACTTC
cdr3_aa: CASSLTRAVPYEQYF

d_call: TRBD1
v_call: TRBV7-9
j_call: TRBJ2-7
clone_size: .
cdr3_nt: TGTGCCAGCAGCGACGGGACAGGGCGTCGCTACGAGCAGTACTTC
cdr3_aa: CASSDGTGRRYEQYF

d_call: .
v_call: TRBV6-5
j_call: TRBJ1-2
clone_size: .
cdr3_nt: TGTGCCAGCAGTTACTCGGAGGGTTCTAACTATGGCTACACCTTC
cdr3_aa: CASSYSEGSNYGYTF

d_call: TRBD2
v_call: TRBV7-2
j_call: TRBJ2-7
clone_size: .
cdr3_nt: TGTGCCAGCAGCTTAGCGGGAGCGGGGGGCTACGAGCAGTACTTC
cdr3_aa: CASSLAGAGGYEQYF

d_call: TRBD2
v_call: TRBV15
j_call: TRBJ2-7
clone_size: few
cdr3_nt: TGTGCCACCAGCAGAGGGACTAGCGGGAGTAACGAGCAGTACTTC
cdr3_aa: CATSRGTSGSNEQYF

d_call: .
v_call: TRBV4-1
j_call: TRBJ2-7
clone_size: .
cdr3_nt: TGCGCCAGCAGCCAAGCCCCCCAGCGGATGCGGTACTTC
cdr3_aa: CASSQAPQRMRYF

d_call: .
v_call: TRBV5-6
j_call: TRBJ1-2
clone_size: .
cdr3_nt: TGTGCCAGCACACAGATAAACTATGGCTACACCTTC
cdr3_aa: CASTQINYGYTF